This is a list of T cell receptor beta chains from one sample in a study of PD-L1 blockade in urothelial cancer. The table came from immunoSEQ multiplex PCR; TCRdb's copy has only in-frame clones and leaves some out. The data contain over 50,000 clones, approximately 86% of them seen just once; the ten biggest clones take up under 3%. Sequenced material: PBMCs, taken around atezolizumab (anti-PD-L1) treatment. The receptor set was obtained from a man aged 50 to 60 with urothelial cancer. Both conserved end residues are part of each CDR3. The D gene is left open where the match is weak. The listing skips clone size in some rows; elsewhere it reads once, few, many or a size class.

D | J | size | V | CDR3 | DNA
TRBD1 | TRBJ1-1 | - | TRBV29-1 | CSVKGARASGTEAFF | TGCAGCGTTAAGGGGGCCCGGGCATCGGGAACTGAAGCTTTCTTT
TRBD2 | TRBJ2-7 | few | TRBV7-9 | CASSFGTSGRTEQYF | TGTGCCAGCAGCTTTGGGACTAGCGGGAGGACCGAGCAGTACTTC
- | TRBJ1-4 | - | TRBV15 | CATSKSRGSDEKLFF | TGTGCCACCAGCAAGAGCAGGGGCAGCGATGAAAAACTGTTTTTT
TRBD2 | TRBJ2-2 | - | TRBV30 | CAWSVVAGGPGELFF | TGTGCCTGGAGTGTAGTAGCGGGAGGCCCCGGGGAGCTGTTTTTT
TRBD1 | TRBJ1-5 | - | TRBV2 | CAGGRTGSPQPQHF | TGTGCCGGCGGCCGGACAGGGAGTCCTCAGCCCCAGCATTTT
- | TRBJ2-5 | - | TRBV7-9 | CASSLYLDTQETQYF | TGTGCCAGCAGCTTATATTTGGACACCCAAGAGACCCAGTACTTC
- | TRBJ1-3 | - | TRBV11-2 | CASSPTAIQGISGNTIYF | TGTGCCAGCAGCCCCACGGCTATACAGGGCATCTCTGGAAACACCATATATTTT
- | TRBJ2-7 | - | TRBV27 | CASSSVSYEQYF | TGTGCCAGCAGTTCCGTATCCTACGAGCAGTACTTC
TRBD1 | TRBJ1-1 | - | TRBV5-8 | CASSRTGFSTEAFF | TGTGCCAGCAGCCGGACAGGGTTTAGCACTGAAGCTTTCTTT
- | TRBJ2-7 | - | TRBV18 | CASSPGDYEQYF | TGTGCCAGCTCACCAGGAGACTACGAGCAGTACTTC
TRBD2 | TRBJ2-1 | - | TRBV7-3 | CASRPQGTSPGEQFF | TGTGCCAGCAGACCTCAGGGGACTAGTCCCGGGGAGCAGTTCTTC
- | TRBJ2-7 | - | TRBV6-1 | CASSVGEGQYF | TGTGCCAGCAGTGTCGGGGAAGGGCAGTACTTC
- | TRBJ1-3 | - | TRBV7-2 | CASSWALKGAVGNTIYF | TGTGCCAGCAGCTGGGCCCTGAAGGGAGCAGTTGGAAACACCATATATTTT
TRBD1 | TRBJ1-1 | - | TRBV5-8 | CASSLTGGVRAFF | TGTGCCAGCAGCTTAACAGGGGGAGTTCGGGCTTTCTTT
- | TRBJ1-6 | - | TRBV4-1 | CASSQVRPYNSPLHF | TGCGCCAGCAGCCAAGTGAGGCCCTATAATTCACCCCTCCACTTT
TRBD1 | TRBJ2-3 | - | TRBV13 | CASSLVFRGTDTQYF | TGTGCCAGCAGCTTAGTTTTCAGGGGGACAGATACGCAGTATTTT
- | TRBJ2-1 | - | TRBV19 | CATKLNEQFF | TGTGCCACCAAACTCAATGAGCAGTTCTTC